A selection of T cell receptor beta chains follows, all from one sample in a study of T-cell memory formation after mild COVID-19. MiXCR, run by TCRdb on the 5' RACE reads, gives a single entry per CDR3 protein. The sample shows 50,000 or so distinct CDR3 sequences, roughly a tenth of them seen only once. Specimen: PBMCs or a T cell subset sorted from them (not recorded which). The receptors here all came from an adult woman who had mild COVID-19 (a few samples of this study predate the infection). Cell type and time point are not known. CDR3s include the opening cysteine and the closing phenylalanine or tryptophan. Fields, in order: D gene, clone size, J gene, V gene, CDR3 protein, CDR3 DNA. A D gene is named only where the DNA matches it firmly. Rows give clone size only sometimes, using once, few, many, or a class for an expanded clone.

>NA|NA|TRBJ2-7|TRBV3-2
CASSMGPHASYGSYEQYF
TGTGCCAGCAGCATGGGTCCTCACGCCTCTTACGGGTCCTACGAGCAGTACTTC
>NA|NA|TRBJ1-2|TRBV20-1
CSASTGGGSYGYTF
TGCAGTGCCTCGACGGGGGGCGGCTCATATGGCTACACCTTC
>TRBD2|NA|TRBJ2-5|TRBV20-1
CSALAGQETQYF
TGCAGTGCTCTAGCGGGACAAGAGACCCAGTACTTC
>TRBD2|few|TRBJ2-1|TRBV6-5
CASSYSRTSGRASYNEQFF
TGTGCCAGCAGTTACTCCAGGACTAGCGGGAGGGCCTCCTATAATGAGCAGTTCTTC
>TRBD2|many|TRBJ2-7|TRBV5-1
CASSLEGLETYEQYF
TGCGCCAGCAGCTTGGAGGGACTAGAAACCTACGAGCAGTACTTC
>NA|NA|TRBJ2-3|TRBV7-9
CASSPLSTDTQYF
TGTGCCAGCAGCCCACTCAGTACAGATACGCAGTATTTT
>NA|many|TRBJ2-3|TRBV7-2
CASSLVGQGTDTQYF
TGTGCCAGCAGCTTAGTTGGCCAGGGAACAGATACGCAGTATTTT
>TRBD1|NA|TRBJ2-2|TRBV11-2
CASRQGVNTGELFF
TGTGCCAGCAGACAGGGGGTGAACACCGGGGAGCTGTTTTTT
>NA|few|TRBJ1-1|TRBV5-4
CASSFAGMNTEAFF
TGTGCCAGCAGCTTCGCGGGGATGAACACTGAAGCTTTCTTT
>TRBD2|many|TRBJ2-1|TRBV6-5
CASRGLAGRTRTSSYNEQFF
TGTGCCAGCAGGGGACTAGCGGGACGAACCCGAACAAGCTCCTACAATGAGCAGTTCTTC
>TRBD2|NA|TRBJ2-1|TRBV7-2
CASSFLAGVRNEQFF
TGTGCCAGCAGCTTCCTAGCGGGAGTACGCAATGAGCAGTTCTTC
>NA|many|TRBJ2-7|TRBV20-1
CSARGQSPTYEQYF
TGCAGTGCTAGAGGGCAGAGCCCCACCTACGAGCAGTACTTC
>NA|many|TRBJ2-1|TRBV25-1
CASSDKAGGILFF
TGTGCCAGCAGTGATAAAGCAGGCGGGATTCTGTTCTTC
>NA|NA|TRBJ2-3|TRBV7-2
CASSFQPGQTQYF
TGTGCCAGCAGCTTTCAACCTGGGCAGACGCAGTATTTT
>NA|many|TRBJ2-5|TRBV7-9
CASTQPRAQETQYF
TGTGCCAGCACCCAGCCCAGGGCCCAAGAGACCCAGTACTTC
>NA|NA|TRBJ1-5|TRBV4-2
CASSQAEGENQPQHF
TGTGCCAGCAGCCAAGCGGAGGGAGAAAATCAGCCCCAGCATTTT
>NA|few|TRBJ1-1|TRBV6-2/TRBV6-3
CASSLLDYTEAFF
TGTGCCAGCAGTTTACTTGATTACACTGAAGCTTTCTTT
>NA|once|TRBJ2-7|TRBV6-6
CASRMDLQRQQYF
TGTGCCAGCAGGATGGACCTACAGCGTCAGCAGTACTTC
>NA|many|TRBJ2-5|TRBV29-1
CSVPVARQGETQYF
TGCAGCGTACCTGTTGCGCGTCAGGGGGAGACCCAGTACTTC
>NA|many|TRBJ2-3|TRBV4-2
CASSQDGTRTFTDTQYF
TGTGCCAGCAGCCAAGATGGGACGAGAACTTTCACAGATACGCAGTATTTT
>TRBD1|NA|TRBJ2-2|TRBV12-3/TRBV12-4
CASSPWDRSNTGELFF
TGTGCCAGCAGTCCCTGGGACAGATCGAACACCGGGGAGCTGTTTTTT
>NA|NA|TRBJ1-3|TRBV11-2
CASSFQGIRNTIYF
TGTGCCAGCAGCTTCCAGGGTATCAGAAACACCATATATTTT
>TRBD1|NA|TRBJ2-7|TRBV5-1
CASSPDRGYEQYF
TGCGCCAGCAGCCCCGACAGGGGCTACGAGCAGTACTTC
>TRBD1|NA|TRBJ1-2|TRBV4-2
CASSQDLAGGADGYTF
TGTGCCAGCAGCCAAGATCTGGCAGGGGGGGCTGATGGCTACACCTTC
>TRBD2|NA|TRBJ2-1|TRBV6-1
CASRGYSGRAGNEQFF
TGTGCCAGCAGGGGATATAGCGGGAGGGCCGGCAATGAGCAGTTCTTC
>TRBD2|once|TRBJ2-1|TRBV18
CACSPREALYNEQFF
TGTGCCTGCTCACCGCGGGAGGCTCTTTACAATGAGCAGTTCTTC
>NA|few|TRBJ1-3|TRBV29-1
CSVVGQYSDTIYF
TGCAGCGTTGTGGGCCAGTATTCCGACACCATATATTTT
>TRBD2|few|TRBJ2-5|TRBV7-6
CASSPKLAGAYGTQYF
TGTGCCAGCAGCCCTAAACTAGCGGGGGCGTACGGGACCCAGTACTTC
>TRBD2|few|TRBJ2-3|TRBV24-1
CATSDYGTSPWDTQYF
TGTGCCACCAGTGATTACGGGACTAGCCCTTGGGATACGCAGTATTTT
>NA|many|TRBJ2-3|TRBV4-1
CASSHTVGVTDTQYF
TGCGCCAGCAGCCATACTGTGGGAGTCACAGATACGCAGTATTTT
>NA|few|TRBJ2-1|TRBV24-1
CATSDNSREQFF
TGTGCCACCAGTGATAACTCCCGGGAGCAGTTCTTC
>TRBD1|NA|TRBJ1-2|TRBV11-2
CASSFGGTAKMEGGYTF
TGTGCCAGCAGCTTCGGGGGGACAGCCAAAATGGAAGGTGGCTACACCTTC
>NA|few|TRBJ1-2|TRBV4-1
CASSQDTWAVNYGYTF
TGCGCCAGCAGCCAAGATACCTGGGCAGTCAACTATGGCTACACCTTC
>NA|few|TRBJ1-1|TRBV6-2/TRBV6-3
CASRSDRNTEAFF
TGTGCCAGCAGATCGGACAGGAACACTGAAGCTTTCTTT
>TRBD2|NA|TRBJ2-7|TRBV6-5
CASSYSVLAGASEQYF
TGTGCCAGCAGTTACTCGGTACTAGCGGGGGCTTCCGAGCAGTACTTC
>TRBD2|NA|TRBJ2-1|TRBV6-6
CASSYGTSSAGNEQFF
TGTGCCAGCAGTTACGGGACTAGCTCGGCCGGGAATGAGCAGTTCTTC